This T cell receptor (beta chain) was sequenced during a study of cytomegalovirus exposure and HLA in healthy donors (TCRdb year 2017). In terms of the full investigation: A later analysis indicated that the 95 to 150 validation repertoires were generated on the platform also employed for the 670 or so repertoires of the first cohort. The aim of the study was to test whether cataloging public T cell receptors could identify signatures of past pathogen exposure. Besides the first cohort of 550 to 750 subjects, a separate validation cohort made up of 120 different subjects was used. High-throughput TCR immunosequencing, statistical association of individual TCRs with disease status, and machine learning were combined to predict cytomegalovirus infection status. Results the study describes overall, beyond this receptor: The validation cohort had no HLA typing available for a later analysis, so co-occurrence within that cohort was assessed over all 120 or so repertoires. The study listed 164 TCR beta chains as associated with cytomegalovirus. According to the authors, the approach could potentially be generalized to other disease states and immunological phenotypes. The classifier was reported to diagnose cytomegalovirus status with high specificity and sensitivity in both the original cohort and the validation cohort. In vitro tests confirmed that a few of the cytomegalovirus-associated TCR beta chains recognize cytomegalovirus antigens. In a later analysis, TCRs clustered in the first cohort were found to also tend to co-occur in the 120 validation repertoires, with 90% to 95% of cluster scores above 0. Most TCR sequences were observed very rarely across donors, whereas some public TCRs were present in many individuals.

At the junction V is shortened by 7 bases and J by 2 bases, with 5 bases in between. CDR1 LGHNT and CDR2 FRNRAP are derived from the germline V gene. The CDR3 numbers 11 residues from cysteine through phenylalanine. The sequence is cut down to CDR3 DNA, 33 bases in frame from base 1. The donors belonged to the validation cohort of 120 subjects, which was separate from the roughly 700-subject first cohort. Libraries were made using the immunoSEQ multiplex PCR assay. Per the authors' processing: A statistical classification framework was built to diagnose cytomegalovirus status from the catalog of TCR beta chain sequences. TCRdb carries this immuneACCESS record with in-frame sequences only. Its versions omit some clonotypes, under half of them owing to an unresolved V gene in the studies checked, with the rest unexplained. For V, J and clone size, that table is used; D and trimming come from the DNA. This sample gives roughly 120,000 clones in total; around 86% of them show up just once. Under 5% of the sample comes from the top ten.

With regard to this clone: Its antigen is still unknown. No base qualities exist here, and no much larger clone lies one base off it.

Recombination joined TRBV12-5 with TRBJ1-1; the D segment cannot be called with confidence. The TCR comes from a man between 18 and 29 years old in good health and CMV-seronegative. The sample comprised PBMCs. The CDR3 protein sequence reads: CASAHNTEAFF. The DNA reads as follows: TGTGCTAGTGCCCATAACACTGAAGCTTTCTTT.